The 27 T cell receptor beta chains below were found in one sample sequenced in a study of T cell changes during pregnancy in multiple sclerosis. Clones were read by immunoSEQ multiplex PCR, and TCRdb kept only the in-frame ones, dropping some. This table has fewer than 30,000 clones, about nine tenths appearing once. The source material was CD8+ T cells from peripheral blood mononuclear cells, sampled in the second trimester of pregnancy. The receptors come from a female donor with multiple sclerosis, enrolled in a pregnancy study.

CDR3: CAIRLTGDSGANVLTF. The CDR3 bases are TGTGCCATCAGATTGACAGGGGACTCTGGGGCCAACGTCCTGACTTTC. The gene calls are TRBV10-3 and TRBJ2-6; 8 bases fit TRBD1. Unmatched junction bases numbered 4, after V lost 6 bases and J lost 0 bases. Germline values: CDR1 ENHRY, CDR2 SYGVKD. This CDR3 has 16 amino acids.

The chain uses TRBV7-9 and TRBJ1-6; D ambiguous. Per germline, CDR1 SEHNR and CDR2 FQNEAQ (reference sequence). The CDR3 totals 14 residues. V gave up 2 bases and J gave up 9 bases, with 11 bases separating them. CDR3 nucleotides: TGTGCCAGCAGCTTACGAGAAGAGGGTTCACCCCTCCACTTT. Amino acids: CASSLREEGSPLHF.

This clone came up once. This sequence joins TRBV7-8 and TRBJ2-5; tentative D call: TRBD2 (6 bases). V shed 3 bases and J shed 5 bases, with 13 bases lying between them. The CDR3 runs 14 residues. Germline V gives CDR1 SGHVS, CDR2 FQNEAQ. The CDR3 coding sequence is TGTGCCAGCAGCTTCGCGGGACTGGGGGAGACCCAGTACTTC. As protein: CASSFAGLGETQYF.

Written as DNA, the CDR3 is TGTGCCAGCGGGGGACAGGGGACTTTCTACGAGCAGTACTTC. Its protein is CASGGQGTFYEQYF. The chain links TRBV28 to TRBJ2-7; 10 nucleotides match TRBD1. Germline V lookup: CDR1 MDHEN, CDR2 SYDVKM. The CDR3 runs to 14 residues. The J segment lost 3 bases and the V segment lost 8 bases, leaving 7 bases of the junction unmatched.

The CDR3 loop reads CASSQGDSQDANTGELFF. The CDR3 DNA reads as TGCGCCAGCAGCCAAGGGGACAGTCAAGACGCGAACACCGGGGAGCTGTTTTTT. The rearrangement joins TRBV4-3 to TRBJ2-2, with 7 bases fitting TRBD1. Per germline, CDR1 LGHNA and CDR2 YSLEER. The CDR3 totals 18 residues. The V and J ends lost 1 base and 0 bases, in that order; junction bases with no gene match: 8.

The rearrangement joins TRBV7-2 to TRBJ2-5; 9 nucleotides align to TRBD2. Germline V gene lookup returns CDR1 SGHTA and CDR2 FQGNSA. The trim removed 5 bases at V and 5 bases at J, leaving 3 bases unmatched. CDR3 length: 13 residues. This CDR3 reads CASSKGLAETQYF. CDR3 coding DNA: TGTGCCAGCAGCAAAGGACTAGCGGAGACCCAGTACTTC. The full variable domain, its missing parts supplied by reference TRBV7-2 and TRBJ2-5, is GAGVSQSPSNKVTEKGKDVELRCDPISGHTALYWYRQSLGQGLEFLIYFQGNSAPDKSGLPSDRFSAERTGGSVSTLTIQRTQQEDSAVYLCASSKGLAETQYFGPGTRLLVL.

This clone ranks as medium-sized. The DNA of the CDR3 is TGTGCCAGCAGTTTGGCCGGGAGGGGCCTCAATTCACCCCTCCACTTT. Translated: CASSLAGRGLNSPLHF. The chain has TRBV28 and TRBJ1-6, with D possibly matching TRBD1 (5 bases). The V gene lost 3 bases and the J gene lost 7 bases, with 16 bases spanning the gap. Germline V lookup: CDR1 MDHEN, CDR2 SYDVKM. CDR3 length: 16 amino acids. Using reference TRBV28 and TRBJ1-6 for the parts outside the CDR3, the full variable domain is DVKVTQSSRYLVKRTGEKVFLECVQDMDHENMFWYRQDPGLGLRLIYFSYDVKMKEKGDIPEGYSVSREKKERFSLILESASTNQTSMYLCASSLAGRGLNSPLHFGNGTRLTVT.

The rearrangement joins TRBV4-3 to TRBJ2-2; TRBD2 matches at 7 bases. CDR1 LGHNA and CDR2 YSLEER come from the germline V gene. The CDR3 loop spans 17 amino acids. V trimming: 3 bases; J trimming: 8 bases; junction bases outside the gene matches: 15. DNA of the CDR3: TGCGCCAGCAGCCACCTAGGGGAGGGCGTCGCGGCAGGGGAGCTGTTTTTT. Protein product: CASSHLGEGVAAGELFF.

The chain couples TRBV19 to TRBJ2-3; D perhaps matches TRBD2 (6 bases). The V end was cut by 2 bases, the J end by 6 bases, with 12 bases between. This CDR3 is 14 amino acids long. Germline V gene data show CDR1 as LNHDA and CDR2 as SQIVND (reference sequence). The CDR3 loop reads CASSISGLTDTQYF. Here the CDR3 DNA reads TGTGCCAGTAGTATATCGGGACTCACGGATACGCAGTATTTT.

This clone appeared once. The chain couples TRBV2 to TRBJ2-1; 11 bases line up with TRBD2. Losses at the gene ends were 7 bases for V and 4 bases for J; bases not matched to a gene: 15. The CDR3 runs 18 residues. The germline V gene has CDR1 SNHLY and CDR2 FYNNEI. The CDR3 region has the DNA TGTGCCAGCACTGCCCCGGCCGTAGCGGGGGGGCATTACAATGAGCAGTTCTTC. It encodes CASTAPAVAGGHYNEQFF.

The V and J genes are TRBV9 and TRBJ2-2, with 9 nucleotides matching TRBD1. The ends lost 1 base at V and 4 bases at J; junction bases unmatched: 8. The CDR3 loop spans 17 amino acids. CDR1 and CDR2 from the germline V gene are SGDLS and YYNGEE. CDR3 nucleotides: TGTGCCAGCAGCGTAAACCCCCAACAGGGGGCCACCGGGGAGCTGTTTTTT. This translates into CASSVNPQQGATGELFF.

The rearrangement joins TRBV6-4 to TRBJ2-1, with D maybe TRBD1 (6 bases). This CDR3 is 16 amino acids long. Per germline, CDR1 MRHNA and CDR2 SNTAGT. The V and J ends lost 0 bases and 6 bases respectively, with 15 bases between them. The CDR3 coding sequence is TGTGCCAGCAGTGACTCGAGACAGGATGGGTCCAATGAGCAGTTCTTC. Protein: CASSDSRQDGSNEQFF.

The chain joins TRBV7-9 to TRBJ2-1, with a tentative D call TRBD1 (6 bases). Germline V gives CDR1 SEHNR, CDR2 FQNEAQ (reference sequence). This CDR3 has 16 residues. The V end lost 4 bases, the J end lost 4 bases, and 17 bases lay between the germline ends. For the CDR3, the DNA is TGTGCCAGCAGCTCCGTGGGGGCGACCTTTTACAATGAGCAGTTCTTC. This sequence encodes CASSSVGATFYNEQFF.

The gene calls are TRBV7-2 and TRBJ1-1; D is possibly TRBD1 (6 bases). The V end lost 5 bases, the J end lost 1 base, and 14 bases lay between the germline ends. Germline V gene lookup returns CDR1 SGHTA and CDR2 FQGNSA. The CDR3 sequence is 15 residues long. CDR3 residues: CASSPYDRTNTEAFF. The DNA of the CDR3 is TGTGCCAGCAGCCCCTACGACAGGACGAACACTGAAGCTTTCTTT.

The chain couples TRBV19 to TRBJ1-1, with 10 bases aligning to TRBD1. The CDR3 has 15 residues. CDR1 LNHDA and CDR2 SQIVND come from the germline V gene (reference sequence). V trimming: 5 bases; J trimming: 6 bases; junction bases outside the gene matches: 9. The CDR3 DNA reads TGTGCCAGTAGTTCTCCCGGGACAGGGGTTTCTGAAGCTTTCTTT. It translates to CASSSPGTGVSEAFF.

This sequence joins TRBV7-3 and TRBJ2-5; TRBD2 matches at 7 bases. CDR3 length: 13 amino acids. CDR1 SGHTA and CDR2 FQGTGA come from the germline V gene. V was pared by 2 bases and J by 4 bases, with 1 base of the junction left unmatched. The CDR3 protein is CASSLRLAETQYF. The CDR3 DNA is TGTGCCAGCAGCTTACGACTAGCAGAGACCCAGTACTTC.

V gene TRBV11-2 combines with J gene TRBJ2-7; D is uncertain. The V gene lost 8 bases and the J gene lost 2 bases, with 7 bases spanning the gap. Germline assignment: CDR1 SGHAT and CDR2 FQNNGV. This CDR3 spans 11 amino acids. The CDR3 region has the DNA TGTGCCAGCCAGATGACCTACGAGCAGTACTTC. This sequence encodes CASQMTYEQYF. Drawing the rest from reference TRBV11-2 and TRBJ2-7, the complete variable domain is EAGVAQSPRYKIIEKRQSVAFWCNPISGHATLYWYQQILGQGPKLLIQFQNNGVVDDSQLPKDRFSAERLKGVDSTLKIQPAKLEDSAVYLCASQMTYEQYFGPGTRLTVT.

This rearrangement joins TRBV15 to TRBJ2-1; 7 bases are a match to TRBD2. Trimming cost V 3 bases and J 0 bases; bases outside gene matches: 2. The germline V gene has CDR1 LNHNV and CDR2 YYDKDF (reference sequence). The CDR3 has 15 residues. CDR3 nucleotide sequence: TGTGCCACCAGCAGCGGGGGGAGCTCCTACAATGAGCAGTTCTTC. It is translated as CATSSGGSSYNEQFF. Drawing the rest from reference TRBV15 and TRBJ2-1, the complete variable domain is DAMVIQNPRYQVTQFGKPVTLSCSQTLNHNVMYWYQQKSSQAPKLLFHYYDKDFNNEADTPDNFQSRRPNTSFCFLDIRSPGLGDTAMYLCATSSGGSSYNEQFFGPGTRLTVL.

The rearrangement joins TRBV4-3 to TRBJ1-1; no clear D gene. CDR1 is LGHNA and CDR2 is YSLEER in the germline V gene. V lost 0 bases and J lost 3, with 17 bases in between. CDR3 length: 17 residues. The CDR3 here is CASSQDKDTNLDTEAFF. The CDR3 coding sequence is TGCGCCAGCAGCCAAGATAAAGACACCAACCTCGACACTGAAGCTTTCTTT.

The genes are TRBV13 and TRBJ1-6; D gene ambiguous. The CDR3 spans 11 residues. Germline values: CDR1 PRHDT, CDR2 FYEKMQ (reference sequence). V lost 8 bases and J 9 bases, leaving 8 bases between the germline ends. The CDR3 reads CASSSGSPLHF. The CDR3 region has the DNA TGTGCCAGCTCCTCCGGTTCACCCCTCCACTTT.

The rearrangement uses TRBV6-1 and TRBJ2-7; possibly TRBD1 for D (5 bases). The CDR3 runs 14 residues. V lost 1 base to trimming and J lost 1 base, with 8 bases between them. Per the germline V gene, CDR1 is MNHNS and CDR2 is SASEGT. As DNA, the CDR3 is TGTGCCAGCAGTGAAGAGGACACATCCTACGAGCAGTACTTC. It is translated as CASSEEDTSYEQYF.

V gene TRBV27 combines with J gene TRBJ1-5, with 12 positions matching TRBD1. Trimming took 2 bases from V and 6 from J; bases not matched to a gene: 2. The germline V gene encodes CDR1 MNHEY and CDR2 SMNVEV (reference sequence). The CDR3 is made up of 15 amino acids. The CDR3 region has the DNA TGTGCCAGCAGTTTAGGGACAGGGGGCGGTCAGCCCCAGCATTTT. This codes for CASSLGTGGGQPQHF.

By sample fraction, this clone is large. The rearrangement links TRBV6-1 to TRBJ2-1; unclear D gene. This CDR3 is built from 13 residues. Looked up from germline, CDR1 is MNHNS and CDR2 is SASEGT. The ends were cut back, 3 bases at V and 8 bases at J, with 11 bases in the middle. CDR3 in amino acids: CASSDSPHDEQFF. The CDR3 bases are TGTGCCAGCAGTGATTCCCCACACGATGAGCAGTTCTTC.

V is TRBV4-1 and J is TRBJ2-7; maybe TRBD1 (6 bases). This CDR3 region has 16 residues. V lost 0 bases and J lost 5, with 17 bases in between. The germline V gene encodes CDR1 MGHRA and CDR2 YSYEKL. CDR3 protein: CASSQDYRGEGDEQYF. Here the CDR3 DNA reads TGCGCCAGCAGCCAAGACTACCGGGGAGAGGGGGACGAGCAGTACTTC.

The genes are TRBV10-3 and TRBJ1-2, with a tentative D call TRBD1 (6 bases). The CDR3 extends over 12 amino acids. Germline CDR1 and CDR2: ENHRY and SYGVKD. V dropped 11 bases and J dropped 6 bases, with 16 bases sitting between them. The CDR3 sequence is CAAEGGANGYTF. As DNA, the CDR3 is TGTGCCGCGGAGGGGGGGGCCAATGGCTACACCTTC.

This rearrangement joins TRBV29-1 to TRBJ1-1; TRBD1 matches 9 bases. Germline values: CDR1 SQVTM, CDR2 ANQGSEA. The ends lost 5 bases at V and 6 bases at J; junction bases unmatched: 7. This CDR3 has 13 residues. CDR3 amino acids: CSVSGHRGPEAFF. The CDR3 DNA reads TGCAGCGTTTCCGGCCACAGGGGGCCTGAAGCTTTCTTT.

J is TRBJ2-7 and V is TRBV6-1; 8 bases agree with TRBD1. V was clipped by 2 bases and J by 1 base; unmatched bases: 7. The germline V gene has CDR1 MNHNS and CDR2 SASEGT. The CDR3 runs 16 residues. In nucleotides, the CDR3 is TGTGCCAGCAGTGAAATGTACGGGGACAGGTCCTACGAGCAGTACTTC. It yields the protein CASSEMYGDRSYEQYF.